This TCR beta chain appears in the sequencing data of a study of vaccination and CD4 T cells after COVID-19. Across the study: Overlapping SARS-CoV-2, HCoV-NL63, HCoV-OC43 and HCoV-229E spike peptides were used to stimulate cells.

V was trimmed by 5 bases and J by 2 bases, leaving 8 bases between them. The CDR3 extends over 12 amino acids. CDR1 DFQATT and CDR2 SNEGSKA come from the germline V gene (reference sequence). As regards this clonotype: What it recognizes is unknown.

With the Oncomine TCR Beta short-read assay, DNA from cultured CD4+ T cells was sequenced. MiXCR, applied by TCRdb to the PCR reads, yields one record per CDR3 protein. The repertoire holds 15,000 to 20,000 distinct CDR3 sequences, with about 59% as singletons. The time point was: late sampling 161 to 241 days after vaccination in a few convalescent patients. The treatment was: roughly nine-day PBMC culture with coronavirus spike peptide pools or control peptides (ViraFEST assay). Expanded clonotypes were found by TCR sequencing after peptide-pool stimulation (ViraFEST). This specimen was CD4+ T cells from blood, cultured in vitro, taken about 7 months after SARS-CoV-2 vaccination. The gene calls are TRBV20-1 and TRBJ2-3; D is unclear. This receptor was obtained from a human donor who had recovered from COVID-19. CDR3 amino acids: CSAPKTTDTQYF. CDR3 sequence (DNA): TGCAGTGCTCCTAAAACCACAGATACGCAGTATTTT.